The source of this TCR beta chain is a study of radiotherapy plus CTLA-4 blockade in lung cancer (dated by TCRdb to 2017 to 2018). As for the study more broadly: Among enrolled patients, approximately 17% had an objective response and roughly 33% reached disease control.

For this chain, trimming is 5 bases at the V end and 3 bases at the J end, and the number of junction bases without a gene match is 7. Spanning cysteine to phenylalanine, the CDR3 consists of 16 amino acids. The read is trimmed to its CDR3 DNA, 48 bases read in frame from base 1. The CDR1 and CDR2 encoded by the germline V gene are SGHVS and FQNEAQ. Overall results and qualifications from the work: After treatment with radiotherapy and ipilimumab, TCR clones that originated in tumors expanded in peripheral blood. Increased serum interferon-beta after radiation, together with early dynamic changes in blood T cell clones, were reported to be the strongest predictors of response.

Notes on this clone: No antigen is known for it. Base quality data are lacking; no much larger clone is found one base away.

Focal radiation therapy combined with CTLA-4 blockade (ipilimumab) was tested in patients with chemo-refractory metastatic non-small-cell lung cancer. Receptors were amplified or captured by the immunoSEQ multiplex PCR assay. The source is immuneACCESS, and TCRdb retained only in-frame sequences with V and J called. Part of the clones is not carried over; for the studies checked, unresolved V genes explain less than half of this, and the remainder is unexplained. This sample has about 60,000 clones in its table, and approximately 80% of those were observed once. Jointly, the top ten make up roughly 3.9% of the sample.

The rearranged chain carries TRBV7-8 and TRBJ2-2; the central 9 bases match TRBD2. This TCR was sampled from a human donor with non-small cell lung cancer who had a partial response to radiotherapy plus ipilimumab. Sample: peripheral blood, taken from a patient treated with radiotherapy plus ipilimumab. Here is the DNA: TGTGCCAGCAGCCTCTTTAGCGGGAGCGACACCGGGGAGCTGTTTTTT. Its amino acids are CASSLFSGSDTGELFF.